This TCR beta chain was retrieved from a study of shared clonotypes between healthy human individuals. Generated by immunoSEQ multiplex PCR, the TCRdb table keeps only in-frame clones and is missing some. Here the sample spans 2 million to 2.5 million clones, 80% to 95% being singletons. Germline V CDR1 and CDR2: SGHRS, YFSETQ. The CDR3 has 20 amino acids. V lost 4 bases and J lost 4; bases outside the gene matches: 15. V gene TRBV5-1 combines with J gene TRBJ2-2, with TRBD2 matching 14 bases. The sequenced sample consisted of naive CD4+ T cells from PBMCs. The subset is: CD45RA+ positively selected. The clonotype was recovered from a man aged 18 to 35 in good health. Some clones in this sample may be carry-over from other donors' samples. DNA of the CDR3: TGCGCCAGCAGCGTTCAAACCGGGACTAGCGGGAGTGTGGCCACCGGGGAGCTGTTTTTT. Its translation: CASSVQTGTSGSVATGELFF.